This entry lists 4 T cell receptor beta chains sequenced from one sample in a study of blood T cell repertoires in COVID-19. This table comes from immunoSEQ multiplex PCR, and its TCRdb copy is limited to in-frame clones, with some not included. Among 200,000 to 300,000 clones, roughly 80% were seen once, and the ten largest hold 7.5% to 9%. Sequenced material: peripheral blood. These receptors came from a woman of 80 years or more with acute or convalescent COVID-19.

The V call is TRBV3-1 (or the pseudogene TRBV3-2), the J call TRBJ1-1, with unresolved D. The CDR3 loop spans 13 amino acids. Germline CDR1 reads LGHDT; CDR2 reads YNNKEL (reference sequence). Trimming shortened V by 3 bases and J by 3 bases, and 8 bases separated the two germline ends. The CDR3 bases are TGTGCCAGCAGCCAGTTATCGGACACTGAAGCTTTCTTT. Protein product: CASSQLSDTEAFF.

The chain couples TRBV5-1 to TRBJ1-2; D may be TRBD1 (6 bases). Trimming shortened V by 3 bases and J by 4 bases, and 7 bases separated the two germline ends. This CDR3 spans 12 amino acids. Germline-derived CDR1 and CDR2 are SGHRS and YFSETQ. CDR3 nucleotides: TGCGCCAGCAGCTCGACAGGCTATGGCTACACCTTC. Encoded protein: CASSSTGYGYTF.

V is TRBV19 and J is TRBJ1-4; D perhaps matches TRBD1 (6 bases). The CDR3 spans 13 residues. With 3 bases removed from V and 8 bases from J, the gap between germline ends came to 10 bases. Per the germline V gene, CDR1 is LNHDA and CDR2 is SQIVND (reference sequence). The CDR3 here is CASSIQGHEKLFF. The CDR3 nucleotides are TGTGCCAGTAGTATTCAGGGACACGAAAAACTGTTTTTT.

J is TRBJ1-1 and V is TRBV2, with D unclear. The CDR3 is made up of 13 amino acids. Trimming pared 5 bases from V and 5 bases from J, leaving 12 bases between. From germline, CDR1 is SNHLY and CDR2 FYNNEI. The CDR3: CASSILRETEAFF. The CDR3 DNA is TGTGCCAGCAGTATTTTACGAGAAACTGAAGCTTTCTTT.